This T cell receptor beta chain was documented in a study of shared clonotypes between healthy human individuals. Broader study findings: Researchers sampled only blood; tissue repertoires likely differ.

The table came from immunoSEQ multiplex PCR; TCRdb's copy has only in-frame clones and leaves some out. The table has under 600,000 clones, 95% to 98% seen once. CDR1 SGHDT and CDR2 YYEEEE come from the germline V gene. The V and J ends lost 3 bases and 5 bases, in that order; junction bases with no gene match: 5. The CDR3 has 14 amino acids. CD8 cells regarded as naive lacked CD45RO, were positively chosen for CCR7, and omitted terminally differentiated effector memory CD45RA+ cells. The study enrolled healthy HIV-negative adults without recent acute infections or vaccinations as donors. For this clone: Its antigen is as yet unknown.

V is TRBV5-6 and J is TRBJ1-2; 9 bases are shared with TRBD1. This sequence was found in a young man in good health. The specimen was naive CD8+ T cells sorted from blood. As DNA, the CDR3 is TGTGCCAGCAGCTGGTGGGGGACAGGGTATGGCTACACCTTC. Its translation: CASSWWGTGYGYTF.